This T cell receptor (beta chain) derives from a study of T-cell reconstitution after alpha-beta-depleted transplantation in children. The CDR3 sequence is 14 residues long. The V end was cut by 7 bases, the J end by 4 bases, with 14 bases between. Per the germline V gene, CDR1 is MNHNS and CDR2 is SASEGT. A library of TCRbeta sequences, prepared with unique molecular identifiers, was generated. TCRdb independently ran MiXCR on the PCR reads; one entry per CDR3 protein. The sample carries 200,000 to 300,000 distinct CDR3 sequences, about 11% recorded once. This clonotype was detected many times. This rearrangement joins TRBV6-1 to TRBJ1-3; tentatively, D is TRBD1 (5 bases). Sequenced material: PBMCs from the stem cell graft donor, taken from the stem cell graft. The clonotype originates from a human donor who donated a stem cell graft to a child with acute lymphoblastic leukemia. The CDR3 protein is CASIRGSGGNTIYF. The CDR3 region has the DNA TGTGCCAGCATTCGGGGGTCGGGAGGAAACACCATATATTTT.